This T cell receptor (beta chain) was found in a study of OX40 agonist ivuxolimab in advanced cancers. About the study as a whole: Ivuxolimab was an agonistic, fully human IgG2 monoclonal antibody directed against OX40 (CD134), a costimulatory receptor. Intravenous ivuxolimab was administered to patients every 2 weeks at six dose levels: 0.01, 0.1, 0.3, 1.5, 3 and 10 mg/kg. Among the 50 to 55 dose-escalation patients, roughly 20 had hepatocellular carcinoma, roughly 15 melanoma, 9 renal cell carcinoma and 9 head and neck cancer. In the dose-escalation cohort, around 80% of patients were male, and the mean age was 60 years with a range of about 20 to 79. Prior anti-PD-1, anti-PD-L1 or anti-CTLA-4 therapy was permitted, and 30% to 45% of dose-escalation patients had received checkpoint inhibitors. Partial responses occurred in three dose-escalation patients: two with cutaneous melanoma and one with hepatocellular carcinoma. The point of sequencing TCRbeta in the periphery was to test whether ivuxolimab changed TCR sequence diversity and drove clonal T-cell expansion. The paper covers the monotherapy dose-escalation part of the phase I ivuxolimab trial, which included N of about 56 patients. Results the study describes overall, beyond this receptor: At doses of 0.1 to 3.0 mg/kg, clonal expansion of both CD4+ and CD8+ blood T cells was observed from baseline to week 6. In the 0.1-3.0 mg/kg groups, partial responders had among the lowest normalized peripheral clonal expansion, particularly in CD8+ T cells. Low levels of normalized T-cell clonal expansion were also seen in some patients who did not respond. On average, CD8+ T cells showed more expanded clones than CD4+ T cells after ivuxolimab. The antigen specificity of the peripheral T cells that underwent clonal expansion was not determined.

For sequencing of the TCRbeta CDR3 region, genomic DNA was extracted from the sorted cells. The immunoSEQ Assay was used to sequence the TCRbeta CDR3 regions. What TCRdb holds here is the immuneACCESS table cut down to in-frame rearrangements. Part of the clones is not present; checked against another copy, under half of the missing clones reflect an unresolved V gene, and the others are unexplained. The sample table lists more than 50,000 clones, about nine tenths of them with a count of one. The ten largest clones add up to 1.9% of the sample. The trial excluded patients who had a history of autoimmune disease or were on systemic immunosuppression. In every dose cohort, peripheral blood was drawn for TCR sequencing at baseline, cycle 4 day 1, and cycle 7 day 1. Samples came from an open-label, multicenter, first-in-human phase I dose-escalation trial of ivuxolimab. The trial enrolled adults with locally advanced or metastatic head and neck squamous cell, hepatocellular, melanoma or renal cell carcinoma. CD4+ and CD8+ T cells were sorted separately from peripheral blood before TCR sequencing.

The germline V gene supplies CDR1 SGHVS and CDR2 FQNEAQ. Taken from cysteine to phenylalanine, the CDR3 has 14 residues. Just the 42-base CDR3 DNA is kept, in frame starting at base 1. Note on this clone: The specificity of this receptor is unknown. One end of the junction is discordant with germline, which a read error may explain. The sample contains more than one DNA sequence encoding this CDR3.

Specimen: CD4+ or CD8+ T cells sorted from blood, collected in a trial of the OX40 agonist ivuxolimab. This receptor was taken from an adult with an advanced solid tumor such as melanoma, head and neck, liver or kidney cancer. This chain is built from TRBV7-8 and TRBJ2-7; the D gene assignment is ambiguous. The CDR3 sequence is CASSSTPDAYEQYF. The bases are TGCGCCAGCAGCTCGACTCCGGATGCCTACGAGCAGTACTTC.